This T cell receptor beta chain was captured by sequencing in a study of response to subunit inactivated influenza vaccine. Study conclusions and caveats: There was a suggestion from the authors that each seasonal influenza vaccination recruits few new T cells.

Comments on this clonotype: Its target is not known.

One entry per CDR3 protein, called by TCRdb with MiXCR from the RT-PCR reads. Of some 600,000 distinct CDR3 sequences listed, about 15% were seen once; the top ten hold less than 9%. J gave up 6 bases and V 3 bases, and 17 bases lay outside the gene matches. CDR1 LGHDT and CDR2 YNNKEL come from the germline V gene (reference sequence). This CDR3 spans 18 amino acids. This chain connects TRBV3-1 to TRBJ2-7; 10 nucleotides agree with TRBD1. This TCR was recovered from a man in his fifties or sixties who received an inactivated influenza vaccine. Sequencing was performed on PBMCs from blood, taken 14 to 15 days before vaccination. The CDR3 reads CASSHRWAPTGGGGEQYF. In DNA, the CDR3 is TGTGCCAGCAGCCACCGGTGGGCGCCGACAGGGGGCGGAGGCGAGCAGTACTTC.